The clone carrying this TCR beta chain appeared many times. The entry originates in a study of CD8 T cells in ankylosing spondylitis. The length of the CDR3 is 15 residues. Germline CDR1 is SGHRS and CDR2 is YFSETQ. Trimming pared 3 bases from V and 4 bases from J, leaving 16 bases between. TCRdb recomputed calls from the 5' RACE reads with MiXCR, one row per CDR3 protein. The table records roughly 250,000 distinct CDR3 sequences, 8% to 9.5% of them present only once. This chain links TRBV5-1 with TRBJ1-1; possibly TRBD1 for D (5 bases). The sample comprised blood, either unsorted or a sorted T cell fraction (not recorded which). The clonotype was recovered from a male donor with ankylosing spondylitis or in good health (not recorded which). CDR3 in DNA: TGCGCCAGCAGCTCCGGGGCCCTCGGAGGCACTGAAGCTTTCTTT. Its protein is CASSSGALGGTEAFF.